A selection of T cell receptor beta chains follows, all from one sample in a study of HIV-infected children after antiretroviral therapy interruption. TCRdb recomputed calls from the 3' RACE reads with MiXCR, one row per CDR3 protein. The repertoire consists of 15,000 to 16,000 distinct CDR3 sequences, with around 3.2% occurring once and the leading ten covering approximately 5%. The sample consisted of CD45RA+ CD4+ T cells from PBMCs, taken from a donor given antiretroviral therapy, either interrupted or continuous. These receptors came from a child younger than 18 with HIV. Each CDR3 is given with its conserved first and last residue. The D gene is left open where the match is weak. Only part of the rows carry a size: once, few, many, or a class if the clone is expanded.

d_call j_call v_call clone_size cdr3_nt cdr3_aa
TRBD2 TRBJ2-3 TRBV7-9 many TGTGCCAGCAGCTTAAGTTTCGGACTAGCGGGAAATCTTGCATTCACAGATACGCAGTATTTT CASSLSFGLAGNLAFTDTQYF
NA TRBJ2-1 TRBV7-3 many TGTGCCAGCAGCTCCAGAAGTCTTGCCCCCTACAATGAGCAGTTCTTC CASSSRSLAPYNEQFF
TRBD2 TRBJ2-5 TRBV28 many TGTGCCAGCAGTTTAGGTTTGCGGGAGTTTGAAGAGACCCAGTACTTC CASSLGLREFEETQYF
NA TRBJ1-1 TRBV29-1 many TGCAGCGTTGCATACAGGACGAACACTGAAGCTTTCTTT CSVAYRTNTEAFF
NA TRBJ2-3 TRBV7-2 many TGTGCCAGCAGCACCCGGGGGGCCACAGATACGCAGTATTTT CASSTRGATDTQYF
TRBD1 TRBJ1-1 TRBV29-1 many TGCAGCGTCGCGGGACAGGGTCTACCTGAAGCTTTCTTT CSVAGQGLPEAFF
NA TRBJ2-7 TRBV5-4 NA TGTGCCAGCAGCTTGGGGCAAACCCATCTTTCCTACGAGCAGTACTTC CASSLGQTHLSYEQYF
TRBD2 TRBJ2-1 TRBV28 many TGTGCCAGCAGTCCGCCGTTAGCGGGGGGGCCGGTTGAGCAGTTCTTC CASSPPLAGGPVEQFF
NA TRBJ1-2 TRBV28 many TGTGCCAGCACCGAACGGGCCGTGGTCGGCTACACCTTC CASTERAVVGYTF
NA TRBJ1-5 TRBV29-1 many TGCAGCGCGACAGAAAATAGCAATCAGCCCCAGCATTTT CSATENSNQPQHF
TRBD2 TRBJ2-1 TRBV9 medium-sized TGTGCCAGCAGTTTGTTGGCTAGCGGGAACAATGAGCAGTTCTTC CASSLLASGNNEQFF
NA TRBJ1-1 TRBV20-1 medium-sized TGCAGTGCTAGTGAGTGGGGCACTGAAGCTTTCTTT CSASEWGTEAFF
NA TRBJ1-3 TRBV7-2 many TGTGCCAGCAGCTTAGTAGGCCAGTATGGAAACACCATATATTTT CASSLVGQYGNTIYF
TRBD1 TRBJ1-6 TRBV4-1 NA TGCGCCAGCAGCCTAACCCCCCGACAGGGGGACAATTCACCCCTCCACTTT CASSLTPRQGDNSPLHF
TRBD1 TRBJ2-7 TRBV29-1 large TGCAGCGTTGGTGGCAGGGGGCGGACCTACGAGCAGTACTTC CSVGGRGRTYEQYF
NA TRBJ1-1 TRBV19 many TGTGCCAGTAGTATCCCCCGAAGGAACACTGAAGCTTTCTTT CASSIPRRNTEAFF
NA TRBJ2-6 TRBV7-2 many TGTGCCAGCAGGCGAGGGGTAGGGGCCAACGTCCTGACTTTC CASRRGVGANVLTF
TRBD1 TRBJ2-7 TRBV27 many TGTGCCAGCAGTTCTCGGAGACAGGGTTTCAACGAGCAGTACTTC CASSSRRQGFNEQYF
NA TRBJ1-2 TRBV18 many TGTGCCAGCTCGCCTCTTCGCGGCTACACCTTC CASSPLRGYTF
NA TRBJ2-5 TRBV12-3/TRBV12-4 medium-sized TGTGCCAGCAGCTCAACTGGTGGTACGGAGACCCAGTACTTC CASSSTGGTETQYF